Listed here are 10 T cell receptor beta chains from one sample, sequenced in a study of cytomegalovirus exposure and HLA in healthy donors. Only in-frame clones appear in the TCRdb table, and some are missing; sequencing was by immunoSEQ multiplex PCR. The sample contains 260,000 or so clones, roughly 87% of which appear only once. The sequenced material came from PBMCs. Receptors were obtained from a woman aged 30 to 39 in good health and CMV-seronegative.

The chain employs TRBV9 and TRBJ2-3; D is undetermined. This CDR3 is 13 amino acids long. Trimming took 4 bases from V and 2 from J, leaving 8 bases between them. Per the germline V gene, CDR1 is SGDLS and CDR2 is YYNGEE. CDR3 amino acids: CASSPPFTDTQYF. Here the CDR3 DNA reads TGTGCCAGCAGCCCGCCATTCACAGATACGCAGTATTTT.

CDR3 bases: TGTGCCAGCAGCCATATACCTTGGTACGAGCAGTACTTC. It yields the protein CASSHIPWYEQYF. This chain links TRBV7-9 with TRBJ2-7, with D hard to call. The V gene lost 5 bases and the J gene lost 4 bases, with 12 bases spanning the gap. Per germline, CDR1 SEHNR and CDR2 FQNEAQ (reference sequence). The CDR3 contains 13 residues.

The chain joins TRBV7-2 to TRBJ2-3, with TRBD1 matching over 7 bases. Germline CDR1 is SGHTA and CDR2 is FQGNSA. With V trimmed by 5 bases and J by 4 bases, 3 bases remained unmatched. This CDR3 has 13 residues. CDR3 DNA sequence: TGTGCCAGCAGCCTACAGGGGTCAGATACGCAGTATTTT. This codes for CASSLQGSDTQYF.

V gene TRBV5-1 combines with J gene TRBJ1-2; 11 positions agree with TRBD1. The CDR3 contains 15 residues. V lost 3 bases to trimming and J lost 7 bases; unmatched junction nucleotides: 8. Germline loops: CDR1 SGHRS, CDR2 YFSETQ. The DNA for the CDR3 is TGCGCCAGCAGCTACCGGGGACAGGGGGAAAGTGGCTACACCTTC. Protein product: CASSYRGQGESGYTF.

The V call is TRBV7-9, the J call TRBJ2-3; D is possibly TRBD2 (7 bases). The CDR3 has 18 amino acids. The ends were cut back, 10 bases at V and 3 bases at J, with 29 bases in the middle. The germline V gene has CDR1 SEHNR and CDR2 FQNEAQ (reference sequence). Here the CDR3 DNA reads TGTGCCAAAAAAGGGGGAGGGGCGCTGGGAGCGGGGACAGATACGCAGTATTTT. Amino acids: CAKKGGGALGAGTDTQYF.

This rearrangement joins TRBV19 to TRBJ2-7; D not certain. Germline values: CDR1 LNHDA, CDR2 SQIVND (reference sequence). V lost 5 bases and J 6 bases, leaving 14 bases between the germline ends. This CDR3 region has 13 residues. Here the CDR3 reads CASSGPRGFEQYF. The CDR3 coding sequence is TGTGCCAGTAGTGGGCCCCGAGGCTTCGAGCAGTACTTC.

CDR3 amino acids: CASSAPGINYGYTF. CDR3 sequence (DNA): TGTGCCAGCAGTGCCCCGGGAATTAACTATGGCTACACCTTC. The J gene is TRBJ1-2, the V gene TRBV25-1; D is undetermined. The germline CDR1 and CDR2 sequences are MGHDK and SYGVNS. Trimming took 4 bases from V and 1 from J, leaving 10 bases between them. The CDR3 contains 14 residues.

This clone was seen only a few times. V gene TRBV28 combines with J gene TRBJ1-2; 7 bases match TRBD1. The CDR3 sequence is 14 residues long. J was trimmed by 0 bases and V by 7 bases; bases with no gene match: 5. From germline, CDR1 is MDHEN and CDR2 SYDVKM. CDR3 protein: CASTGDSPNYGYTF. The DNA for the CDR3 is TGTGCCAGCACCGGGGACAGTCCTAACTATGGCTACACCTTC.

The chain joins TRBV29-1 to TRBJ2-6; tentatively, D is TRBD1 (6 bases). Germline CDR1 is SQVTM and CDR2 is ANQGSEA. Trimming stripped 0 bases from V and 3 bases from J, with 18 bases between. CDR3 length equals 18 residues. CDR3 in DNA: TGCAGCGTTGAAGACCGGGACAAAGGATTAGGTGGGGCCAACGTCCTGACTTTC. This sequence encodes CSVEDRDKGLGGANVLTF.

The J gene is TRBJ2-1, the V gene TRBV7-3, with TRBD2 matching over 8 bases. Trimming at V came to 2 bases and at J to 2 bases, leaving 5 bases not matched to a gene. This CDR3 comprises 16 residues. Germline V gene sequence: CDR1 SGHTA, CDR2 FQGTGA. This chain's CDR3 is CASSLFGTRTYNEQFF. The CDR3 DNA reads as TGTGCCAGCAGCTTATTTGGGACTAGGACCTACAATGAGCAGTTCTTC.